This T cell receptor beta chain was captured by sequencing in a study of cytomegalovirus exposure and HLA in healthy donors. The primer mix had 60 Vbeta and 13 Jbeta primers. In the source study's methods: Later, roughly 80 million unique TCR beta chains were counted in an analysis, and roughly 11 million of them were shared. The table came from immunoSEQ multiplex PCR; TCRdb's copy has only in-frame clones and leaves some out. Clonal size and the V and J genes are those of that table, whereas D and trimming came from the DNA. Seen here are about 150,000 clones, 75% to 85% observed once, and the top ten hold around 13%. Though nominally healthy at sampling, donors likely had unrecorded immune exposures. Per the germline V gene, CDR1 is SGHTA and CDR2 is FQGTGA. V dropped 4 bases and J dropped 8; count of bases not matched to a gene: 10. CDR3 length: 16 amino acids. This clone is a singleton in its sample.

This TCR derives from a woman between 45 and 60 years old in good health and CMV-seropositive. The source material was PBMCs. V is TRBV7-3 and J is TRBJ1-4; TRBD1 matches 10 bases. The CDR3 region is CASSSDPGTGDEKLFF. The CDR3 coding sequence is TGTGCCAGCAGCTCCGATCCCGGGACAGGGGACGAAAAACTGTTTTTT.